This entry describes one T cell receptor (beta chain). What it recognizes is unknown. This specimen comes from a study of PD-L1 blockade in urothelial cancer. Across the whole study: Enrolled patients had been treated previously with 0 to 3 chemotherapy regimens. Specimens of blood held a median count of 141,255 T cells.

Broader study findings: Blood TCR clonality below the median before treatment was a predictor of better survival. When measured at 3 weeks, tumor-associated blood clones expanded more in durable-benefit patients.

Sequenced by immunoSEQ multiplex PCR; TCRdb stores in-frame clones only, minus some. Counted here are about 130,000 clones, roughly 83% occurring once; the ten biggest clones make up 2% to 3%. Germline V gene data show CDR1 as PRHDT and CDR2 as FYEKMQ (reference sequence). The V and J ends lost 5 bases and 2 bases, in that order; junction bases with no gene match: 8. This CDR3 has 16 residues. Time point noted: peripheral blood 6 weeks after treatment start. Sequencing was performed on PBMCs, taken around atezolizumab (anti-PD-L1) treatment. The chain couples TRBV13 to TRBJ1-2; 10 nucleotides align to TRBD1. This receptor was identified in a man in his fifties or sixties with urothelial cancer. The CDR3 spells CASSGWTGGQNYGYTF. Written as DNA, the CDR3 is TGTGCCAGCAGCGGATGGACAGGGGGGCAGAACTATGGCTACACCTTC.